The text below deals with one TCR beta chain. Its antigen is not yet known. No clone much larger than this one lies a single base away; base qualities are absent. Collaborating institutions collected whole blood in K2EDTA tubes following their own protocols. For TCRbeta analysis, collaborator samples were shipped as frozen whole blood, as isolated PBMCs, or as DNA extracted from either sample type. This record comes from a study of blood T cell repertoires in COVID-19 (TCRdb year 2020). With respect to the entire study: The collaborator samples originated in the United States, Italy and Spain and spanned the acute and convalescent phases of COVID-19. The repertoires were released in a freely available public database meant as a resource for research on the immune response to SARS-CoV-2. Deeply sampled blood TCRbeta repertoires from subjects exposed to, actively infected with, or recovered from COVID-19 were included in the dataset. The samples were drawn from two sources: the first 160 participants of the ongoing ImmuneRACE study, and 1,000 to 1,500 subjects contributed by 6 global collaborators. Nearly every sample came with metadata listing a de-identified subject ID, COVID-19 status, age in years and sex. Where available, HLA class I and class II types were obtained from metadata supplied by the sample provider rather than from assay-based typing. The material from the prospective study consisted of cDNA or gDNA derived from T cells, B-cell-depleted T cells, or PBMCs.

TCRbeta CDR3 regions were amplified from genomic DNA using the immunoSEQ Assay, a bias-controlled multiplex PCR. Per the original workflow: The number of nucleated cells in each sample was estimated by amplification of reference gene primers within the assay. To quantify the absolute abundance of each unique TCRbeta CDR3 rearrangement, sequence reads were collapsed and filtered. For each sample, productive Simpson clonality was calculated as the square root of Simpson's diversity index across productive rearrangements. Sourced from immuneACCESS, this table was stored by TCRdb with only in-frame sequences that have V and J called. A share of the clones is absent; for the studies checked, an unresolved V gene accounts for under half, and the remainder has no known explanation. The DNA gave D and trimming, while V, J and clone size come from that table. The sample records 84,000 or so clones, 80% to 95% of which are singletons. The ten largest account for about 6.6% of the sample.

Broad study findings and their caveats: How much clinical and demographic metadata was included differed by source and by participant, and the metadata was provided uncurated.

V ends up 4 bases short and J 2 bases short, with an unmatched junction base count of 8. CDR1 and CDR2 are read off the germline V gene (reference sequence) as SEHNR and FQNEAQ. The CDR3, cysteine through phenylalanine, is 16 amino acids long. Kept here is only the CDR3 DNA, which spans 48 bases and is read in frame from base 1. The source of this sequence is a woman in her fifties or sixties with active COVID-19. Sequenced: peripheral blood. In this chain, TRBV7-9 is recombined with TRBJ2-3, and 8 junction bases match TRBD2. In nucleotide form, the sequence is TGTGCCAGCAGCTCGATAGCGGGACCTTTCACAGATACGCAGTATTTT. Its protein is CASSSIAGPFTDTQYF.